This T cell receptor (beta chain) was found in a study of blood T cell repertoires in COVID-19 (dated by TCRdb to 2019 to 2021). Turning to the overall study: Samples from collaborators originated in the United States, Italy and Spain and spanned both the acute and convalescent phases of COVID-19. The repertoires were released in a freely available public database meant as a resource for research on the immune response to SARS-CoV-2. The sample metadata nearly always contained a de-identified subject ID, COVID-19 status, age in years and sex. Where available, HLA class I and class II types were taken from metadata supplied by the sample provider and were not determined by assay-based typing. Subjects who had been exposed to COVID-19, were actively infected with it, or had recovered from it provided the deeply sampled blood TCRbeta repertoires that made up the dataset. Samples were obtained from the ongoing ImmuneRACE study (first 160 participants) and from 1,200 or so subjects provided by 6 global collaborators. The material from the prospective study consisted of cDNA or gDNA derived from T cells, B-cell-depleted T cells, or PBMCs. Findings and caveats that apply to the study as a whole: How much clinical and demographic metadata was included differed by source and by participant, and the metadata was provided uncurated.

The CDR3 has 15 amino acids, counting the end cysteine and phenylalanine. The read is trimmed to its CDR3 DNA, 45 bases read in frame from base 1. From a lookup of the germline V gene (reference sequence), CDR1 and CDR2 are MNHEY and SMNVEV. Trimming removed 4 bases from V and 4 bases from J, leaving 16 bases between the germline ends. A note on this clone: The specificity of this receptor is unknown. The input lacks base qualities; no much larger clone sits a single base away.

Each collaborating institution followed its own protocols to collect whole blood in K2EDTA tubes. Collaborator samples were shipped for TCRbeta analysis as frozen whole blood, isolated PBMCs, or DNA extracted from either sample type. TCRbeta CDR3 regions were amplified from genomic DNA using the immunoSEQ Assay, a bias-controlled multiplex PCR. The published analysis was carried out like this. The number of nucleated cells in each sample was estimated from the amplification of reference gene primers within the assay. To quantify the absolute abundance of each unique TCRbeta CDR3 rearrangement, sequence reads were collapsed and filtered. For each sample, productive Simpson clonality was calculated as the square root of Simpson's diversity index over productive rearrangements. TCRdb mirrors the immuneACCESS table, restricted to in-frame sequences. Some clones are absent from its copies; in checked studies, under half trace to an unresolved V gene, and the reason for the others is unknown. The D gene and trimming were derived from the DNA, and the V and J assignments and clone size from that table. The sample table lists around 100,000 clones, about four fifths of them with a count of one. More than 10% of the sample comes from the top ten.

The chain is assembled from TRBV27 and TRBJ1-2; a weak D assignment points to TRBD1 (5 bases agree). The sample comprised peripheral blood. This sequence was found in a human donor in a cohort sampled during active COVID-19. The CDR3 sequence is CASSSQGILGYGYTF. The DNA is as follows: TGTGCCAGCAGTTCCCAGGGCATATTGGGCTATGGCTACACCTTC.